The 20 T cell receptor beta chains in this list originate from one sample, sequenced in a study of cytomegalovirus exposure and HLA in healthy donors. 13 Jbeta primers and 60 Vbeta primers were used for the PCR. Sequencing was performed with immunoSEQ multiplex PCR; in TCRdb, only in-frame clones are kept and a portion is missing. The sample data list 55,000 to 85,000 clones. The sequenced sample consisted of PBMCs. The receptors shown here come from a woman under 40 in good health and CMV-seronegative.

The chain uses TRBV27 and TRBJ2-1; the match to TRBD1 covers 10 bases. Germline values: CDR1 MNHEY, CDR2 SMNVEV (reference sequence). V trimming: 5 bases; J trimming: 8 bases; junction bases outside the gene matches: 3. The CDR3 is made up of 13 amino acids. CDR3 in amino acids: CASSLTGGYEQFF. The CDR3 DNA reads TGTGCCAGCAGTCTGACAGGGGGCTATGAGCAGTTCTTC.

The chain is built from TRBV18 and TRBJ1-5; the D gene is possibly TRBD1 (6 bases). V was trimmed by 3 bases and J by 2 bases, leaving 8 bases between them. Germline loops: CDR1 KGHSH, CDR2 LQKENI. The CDR3 is 14 residues long. The CDR3 DNA is TGTGCCAGCTCACCCTCAGGGGGCAATCAGCCCCAGCATTTT. This translates into CASSPSGGNQPQHF. The full variable domain, its missing parts supplied by reference TRBV18 and TRBJ1-5, is NAGVMQNPRHLVRRRGQEARLRCSPMKGHSHVYWYRQLPEEGLKFMVYLQKENIIDESGMPKERFSAEFPKEGPSILRIQQVVRGDSAAYFCASSPSGGNQPQHFGDGTRLSIL.

The rearrangement joins TRBV11-1 to TRBJ2-5; D is possibly TRBD1 (5 bases). Trimming cost V 3 bases and J 3 bases, with 8 bases left between them. This CDR3 contains 13 residues. Germline CDR1 is SGHAT and CDR2 is FQDESV (reference sequence). CDR3 DNA: TGTGCCAGCAGCTTCCCAGGGAAAGAGACCCAGTACTTC. Protein: CASSFPGKETQYF. The full variable domain, in which reference TRBV11-1 and TRBJ2-5 provide the parts outside the CDR3, is EAEVAQSPRYKITEKSQAVAFWCDPISGHATLYWYRQILGQGPELLVQFQDESVVDDSQLPKDRFSAERLKGVDSTLKIQPAELGDSAMYLCASSFPGKETQYFGPGTRLLVL.

The V gene is TRBV7-3, the J gene TRBJ2-1; 9 nucleotides match TRBD1. Germline CDR1 reads SGHTA; CDR2 reads FQGTGA. This CDR3 has 13 residues. The V gene end was trimmed by 5 bases and the J gene end by 5 bases; junction bases not matched to a gene: 1. The CDR3 loop is CASSRTGDNEQFF. The CDR3 nucleotides read TGTGCCAGCAGCAGGACAGGGGACAATGAGCAGTTCTTC.

The gene calls are TRBV10-3 and TRBJ1-2, with D maybe TRBD1 (6 bases). The CDR3 totals 13 residues. Trimming stripped 4 bases from V and 2 bases from J, with 8 bases between. Germline V CDR1 and CDR2: ENHRY, SYGVKD. The CDR3 nucleotides are TGTGCCATCAGTGTACAGGGAAACTATGGCTACACCTTC. Encoded protein: CAISVQGNYGYTF.

The chain has TRBV10-3 and TRBJ2-7, with D perhaps TRBD2 (7 bases). Germline assignment: CDR1 ENHRY and CDR2 SYGVKD. The length of the CDR3 is 16 residues. The V and J ends lost 4 bases and 0 bases respectively, with 16 bases between them. The CDR3 DNA follows: TGTGCCATCAGTGGGGGCGGGGGCGCGAGCTCCTACGAGCAGTACTTC. This translates into CAISGGGGASSYEQYF.

The V call is TRBV5-1, the J call TRBJ2-2; 9 bases are shared with TRBD1. The CDR3 sequence is 16 residues long. Germline V gene lookup returns CDR1 SGHRS and CDR2 YFSETQ. The J segment lost 4 bases and the V segment lost 4 bases, leaving 8 bases of the junction unmatched. CDR3 sequence reads: CASSIRMGQGTGELFF. The CDR3 coding sequence is TGCGCCAGCAGCATAAGGATGGGACAGGGCACCGGGGAGCTGTTTTTT.

The CDR3 DNA reads as TGCGCCAGCAGCGTGATTGGGGGGGGGCCCGATAATTCACCCCTCCACTTT. This encodes CASSVIGGGPDNSPLHF. The chain combines TRBV5-1 with TRBJ1-6, with D perhaps matching TRBD1 (6 bases). The CDR3 totals 17 residues. The V end was cut by 4 bases, the J end by 5 bases, with 19 bases between. Germline assignment: CDR1 SGHRS and CDR2 YFSETQ.

J is TRBJ2-1 and V is TRBV6-5, with D perhaps TRBD2 (5 bases). V was shortened by 3 bases and J by 6 bases, with 12 bases between the two germline ends. The CDR3 is made up of 14 amino acids. CDR1 and CDR2 from the germline V gene are MNHEY and SVGAGI. The chain's CDR3 is CASSYLTRGNEQFF. The CDR3 bases are TGTGCCAGCAGTTATCTCACTAGAGGCAATGAGCAGTTCTTC.

The chain's CDR3 is CASSSVPPDYGYTF. The CDR3 DNA follows: TGTGCCAGCAGCTCCGTACCACCAGACTATGGCTACACCTTC. The chain combines TRBV5-4 with TRBJ1-2; D not resolved. This CDR3 is 14 amino acids long. Trimming removed 3 bases at V and 3 bases at J, with 12 bases between. Per germline, CDR1 SGHNT and CDR2 YYREEE (reference sequence).

The chain uses TRBV6-6 and TRBJ2-7; D is ambiguous. This CDR3 region has 12 residues. Germline V gene data show CDR1 as MNHNY and CDR2 as SVGAGI (reference sequence). Trimming took off 7 bases at V and 5 bases at J, with 12 bases between the two ends. Here the CDR3 DNA reads TGTGCCAGCACCAACGGTTACGACGAGCAGTACTTC. Translating gives CASTNGYDEQYF.

The chain links TRBV13 to TRBJ1-2, with 8 bases fitting TRBD1. Trimming removed 0 bases from V and 4 bases from J; junction bases left unmatched: 4. The CDR3 length is 15 residues. Per the germline V gene, CDR1 is PRHDT and CDR2 is FYEKMQ (reference sequence). Here the CDR3 reads CASSLGQDRVYGYTF. CDR3 DNA sequence: TGTGCCAGCAGCTTAGGGCAGGACAGGGTCTATGGCTACACCTTC.

V usage is TRBV28 and J usage is TRBJ1-6, with D tentatively TRBD1 (5 bases). Germline CDR1 MDHEN, CDR2 SYDVKM. V gave up 8 bases and J gave up 2 bases, with 16 bases separating them. The CDR3 is 16 residues long. CDR3 in amino acids: CASVAGQRAYNSPLHF. In DNA, the CDR3 is TGTGCCAGCGTGGCGGGGCAAAGGGCCTATAATTCACCCCTCCACTTT.

This chain uses TRBV28 with TRBJ2-7, with TRBD2 identical over 10 bases. Germline CDR1 MDHEN, CDR2 SYDVKM. The CDR3 is 14 amino acids. With 7 bases clipped from V and 2 bases from J, the junction kept 5 bases outside the gene matches. This CDR3 is CASNGAGGPYEQYF. The CDR3 nucleotides read TGTGCCAGCAACGGAGCGGGAGGGCCCTACGAGCAGTACTTC.

The V gene is TRBV6-5, the J gene TRBJ2-7; TRBD2 matches at 10 bases. Per germline, CDR1 MNHEY and CDR2 SVGAGI. Germline trimming cut 6 bases from V and 0 bases from J; bases unmatched to any gene: 2. The CDR3 consists of 14 residues. DNA for the CDR3: TGTGCCAGCAGGATAGCGGGGGGCTCCTACGAGCAGTACTTC. As protein: CASRIAGGSYEQYF.

The rearrangement joins TRBV5-1 to TRBJ1-5; D is unresolved. Looked up from germline, CDR1 is SGHRS and CDR2 is YFSETQ. This CDR3 is 13 amino acids long. V lost 0 bases and J 5 bases, leaving 6 bases between the germline ends. CDR3 loop: CASSLAGYQPQHF. CDR3 DNA sequence: TGCGCCAGCAGCTTGGCCGGTTATCAGCCCCAGCATTTT.

The CDR3 DNA reads TGTGCCAGCAGCCCGACGGGCCCGGGACAGCCCCAGCATTTT. Amino acid sequence: CASSPTGPGQPQHF. The V and J genes are TRBV4-2 and TRBJ1-5, with D unclear. Germline CDR1 and CDR2: LGHNA and YNFKEQ. V lost 4 bases and J 7 bases, leaving 14 bases between the germline ends. The CDR3 has 14 residues.

To note about this clone: The junction differs from germline at one of its ends, possibly a read error. This chain links TRBV9 with TRBJ1-2, with D unclear. CDR3 size: 12 residues. CDR1 is SGDLS and CDR2 is YYNGEE in the germline V gene. The CDR3 nucleotides are TGTGCCAGCGGCGTCAGCGGCTATGGCTACACCTTC. The encoded protein is CASGVSGYGYTF.

The chain uses TRBV27 and TRBJ1-6; possibly TRBD1 for D (6 bases). With 5 bases removed from V and 10 bases from J, the gap between germline ends came to 18 bases. CDR3 size: 15 residues. From germline, CDR1 is MNHEY and CDR2 SMNVEV (reference sequence). Here the CDR3 reads CASSPRGGAYSPLHF. The CDR3 nucleotides read TGTGCCAGCAGTCCCCGAGGGGGGGCATACTCACCCCTCCACTTT.

The CDR3 is CASSSGLAGYNEQFF. CDR3 coding DNA: TGTGCCAGCAGCTCGGGACTAGCGGGCTACAATGAGCAGTTCTTC. The V call is TRBV2, the J call TRBJ2-1, with 12 positions matching TRBD2. Germline values: CDR1 SNHLY, CDR2 FYNNEI. CDR3 length equals 15 residues. V shed 6 bases, J shed 3 bases, and the junction held 3 bases outside the gene matches. The whole variable domain, remainder taken from reference TRBV2 and TRBJ2-1, is EPEVTQTPSHQVTQMGQEVILRCVPISNHLYFYWYRQILGQKVEFLVSFYNNEISEKSEIFDDQFSVERPDGSNFTLKIRSTKLEDSAMYFCASSSGLAGYNEQFFGPGTRLTVL.